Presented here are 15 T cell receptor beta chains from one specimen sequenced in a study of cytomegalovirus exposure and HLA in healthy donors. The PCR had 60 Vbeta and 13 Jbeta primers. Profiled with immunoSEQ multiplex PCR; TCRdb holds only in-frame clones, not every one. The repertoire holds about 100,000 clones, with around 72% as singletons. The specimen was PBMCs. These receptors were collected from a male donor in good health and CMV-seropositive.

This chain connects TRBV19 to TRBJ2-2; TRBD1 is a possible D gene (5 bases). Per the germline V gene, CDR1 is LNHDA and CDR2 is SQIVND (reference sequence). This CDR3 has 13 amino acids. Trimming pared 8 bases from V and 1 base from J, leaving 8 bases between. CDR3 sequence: CASVDKNTGELFF. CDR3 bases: TGTGCCAGTGTGGACAAGAACACCGGGGAGCTGTTTTTT.

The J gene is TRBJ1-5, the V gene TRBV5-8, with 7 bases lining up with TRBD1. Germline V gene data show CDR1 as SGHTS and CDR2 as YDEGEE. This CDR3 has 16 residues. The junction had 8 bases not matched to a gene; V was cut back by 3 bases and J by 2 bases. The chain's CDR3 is CASSYPGQVRNQPQHF. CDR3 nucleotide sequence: TGTGCCAGCAGCTACCCCGGACAGGTTCGCAATCAGCCCCAGCATTTT.

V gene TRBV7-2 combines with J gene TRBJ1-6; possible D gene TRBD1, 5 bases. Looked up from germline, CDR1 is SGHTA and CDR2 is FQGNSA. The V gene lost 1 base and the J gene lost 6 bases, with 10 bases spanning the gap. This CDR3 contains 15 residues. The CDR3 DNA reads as TGTGCCAGCAGCTTAGGCCCTAGGGGTAATTCACCCCTCCACTTT. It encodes CASSLGPRGNSPLHF.

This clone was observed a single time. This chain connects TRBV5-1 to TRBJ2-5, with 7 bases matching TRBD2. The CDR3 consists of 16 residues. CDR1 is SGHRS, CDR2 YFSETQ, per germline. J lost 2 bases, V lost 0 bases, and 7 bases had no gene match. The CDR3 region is CASSLGGSGLQETQYF. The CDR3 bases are TGCGCCAGCAGCTTGGGAGGTAGCGGGCTACAAGAGACCCAGTACTTC.

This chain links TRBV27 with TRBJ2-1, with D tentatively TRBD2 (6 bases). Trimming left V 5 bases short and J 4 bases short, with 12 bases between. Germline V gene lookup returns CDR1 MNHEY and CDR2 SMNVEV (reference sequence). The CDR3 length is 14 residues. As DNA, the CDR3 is TGTGCCAGCAGTCTTAGCGGATCTTACAATGAGCAGTTCTTC. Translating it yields CASSLSGSYNEQFF.

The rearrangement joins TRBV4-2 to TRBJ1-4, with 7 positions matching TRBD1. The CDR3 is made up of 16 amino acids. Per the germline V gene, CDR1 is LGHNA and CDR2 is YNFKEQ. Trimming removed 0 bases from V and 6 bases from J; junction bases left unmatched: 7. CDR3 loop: CASSQETGRLDEKLFF. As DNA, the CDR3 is TGTGCCAGCAGCCAAGAGACAGGGAGGTTGGATGAAAAACTGTTTTTT.

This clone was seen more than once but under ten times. CDR3 sequence: CATSLAGEETQYF. CDR3 sequence (DNA): TGTGCCACCAGCCTAGCGGGGGAAGAGACCCAGTACTTC. The rearrangement uses TRBV15 and TRBJ2-5, with 10 bases that match TRBD2. This CDR3 is 13 amino acids long. Germline-derived CDR1 and CDR2 are LNHNV and YYDKDF (reference sequence). J lost 3 bases, V lost 5 bases, and 0 bases had no gene match.

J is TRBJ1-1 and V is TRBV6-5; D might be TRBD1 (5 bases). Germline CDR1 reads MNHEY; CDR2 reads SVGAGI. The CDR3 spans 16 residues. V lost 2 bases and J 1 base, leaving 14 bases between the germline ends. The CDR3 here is CASSYLRWGKNTEAFF. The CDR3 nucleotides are TGTGCCAGCAGTTACCTTAGGTGGGGCAAGAACACTGAAGCTTTCTTT.

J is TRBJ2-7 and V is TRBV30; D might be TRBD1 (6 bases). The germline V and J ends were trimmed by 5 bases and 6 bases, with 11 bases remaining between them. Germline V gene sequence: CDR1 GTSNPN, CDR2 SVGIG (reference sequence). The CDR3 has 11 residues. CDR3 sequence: CAWAQDSEQYF. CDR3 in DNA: TGTGCCTGGGCCCAGGACAGCGAGCAGTACTTC.

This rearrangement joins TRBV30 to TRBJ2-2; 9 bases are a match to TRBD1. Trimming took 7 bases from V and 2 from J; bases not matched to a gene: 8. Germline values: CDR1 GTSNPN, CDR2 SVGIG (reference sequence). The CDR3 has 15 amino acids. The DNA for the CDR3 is TGTGCCTCGGGACAGGGACGACCCAACACCGGGGAGCTGTTTTTT. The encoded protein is CASGQGRPNTGELFF.

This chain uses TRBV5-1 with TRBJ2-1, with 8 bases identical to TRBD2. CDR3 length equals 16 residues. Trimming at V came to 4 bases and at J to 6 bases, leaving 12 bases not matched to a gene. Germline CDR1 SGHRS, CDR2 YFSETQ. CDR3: CASSLRTSPLGNEQFF. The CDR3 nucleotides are TGCGCCAGCAGCCTTAGGACTAGCCCTTTAGGCAATGAGCAGTTCTTC.

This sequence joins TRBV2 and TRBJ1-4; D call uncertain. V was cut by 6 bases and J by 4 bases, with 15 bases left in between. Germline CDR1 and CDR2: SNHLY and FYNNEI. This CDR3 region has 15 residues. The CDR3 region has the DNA TGTGCCAGCAGCCGGGTCCCGAGTTTTAATGAAAAACTGTTTTTT. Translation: CASSRVPSFNEKLFF.

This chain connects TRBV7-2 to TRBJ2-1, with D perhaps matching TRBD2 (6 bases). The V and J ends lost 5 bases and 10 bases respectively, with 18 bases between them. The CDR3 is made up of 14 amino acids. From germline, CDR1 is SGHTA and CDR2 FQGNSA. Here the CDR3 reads CASSPAGSRTEQFF. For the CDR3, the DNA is TGTGCCAGCAGCCCAGCGGGTAGCCGGACCGAGCAGTTCTTC. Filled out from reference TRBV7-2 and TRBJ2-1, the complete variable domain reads GAGVSQSPSNKVTEKGKDVELRCDPISGHTALYWYRQSLGQGLEFLIYFQGNSAPDKSGLPSDRFSAERTGGSVSTLTIQRTQQEDSAVYLCASSPAGSRTEQFFGPGTRLTVL.

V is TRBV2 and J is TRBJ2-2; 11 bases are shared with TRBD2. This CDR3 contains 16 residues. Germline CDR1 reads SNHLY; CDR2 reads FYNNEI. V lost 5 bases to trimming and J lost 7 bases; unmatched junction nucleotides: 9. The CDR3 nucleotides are TGTGCCAGCAGTCCCACTAGCGGGGGCGGAGTCGGGGAGCTGTTTTTT. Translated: CASSPTSGGGVGELFF. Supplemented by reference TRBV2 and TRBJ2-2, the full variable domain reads EPEVTQTPSHQVTQMGQEVILRCVPISNHLYFYWYRQILGQKVEFLVSFYNNEISEKSEIFDDQFSVERPDGSNFTLKIRSTKLEDSAMYFCASSPTSGGGVGELFFGEGSRLTVL.

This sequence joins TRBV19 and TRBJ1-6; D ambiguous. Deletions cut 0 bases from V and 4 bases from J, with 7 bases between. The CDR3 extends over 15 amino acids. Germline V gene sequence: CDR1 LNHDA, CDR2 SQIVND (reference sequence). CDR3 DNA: TGTGCCAGTAGTATAGATGGCGGATATAATTCACCCCTCCACTTT. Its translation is CASSIDGGYNSPLHF.